This TCR beta chain emerged from a study of blood T cells in healthy people across ages. The V gene lost 5 bases and the J gene lost 2 bases, with 10 bases spanning the gap. The CDR3 runs 13 residues. CDR1 and CDR2 (germline): MNHEY, SVGEGT. A J-beta primer mix and a sample-barcoded 5' primer were used in a second PCR of roughly 7 to 12 cycles. Template switching added a 12-random-nucleotide identifier to every cDNA molecule. TCRdb re-analysed the 5' RACE reads in MiXCR, keeping a single row per CDR3 protein. The table includes around 600,000 distinct CDR3 sequences, around half detected once. Sequenced material: blood. J is TRBJ2-7 and V is TRBV6-2 or TRBV6-3; no reliable D call. This clonotype originated in a man older than 75 in good health. The CDR3, as DNA: TGTGCCAGCAGTGACGTGGCTACCTACGAGCAGTACTTC. It encodes CASSDVATYEQYF.